These 10 T cell receptor beta chains came from one sample sequenced in a study of shared clonotypes between healthy human individuals. Here immunoSEQ multiplex PCR was the method, and the copy in TCRdb shows in-frame clones only, minus some. The sample holds around 1.6 million clones; approximately 98% are singletons and the top ten take roughly 0.45%. The sequenced sample consisted of naive CD4+ T cells sorted from blood. Stated subset: CD45RA+ positively selected. The receptors originated from a man aged 30-40 years in good health.

This chain links TRBV7-3 with TRBJ2-1; D is tentatively TRBD1 or TRBD2 (5 bases each). The CDR3 contains 15 residues. Germline loops: CDR1 SGHTA, CDR2 FQGTGA. V dropped 2 bases and J dropped 5 bases, with 13 bases sitting between them. DNA for the CDR3: TGTGCCAGCAGCTTATCGGGTCCGGGGCACAATGAGCAGTTCTTC. This codes for CASSLSGPGHNEQFF.

This clone has only one observation. The rearrangement links TRBV5-1 to TRBJ2-7; the match to TRBD2 covers 14 bases. The ends lost 3 bases at V and 7 bases at J; junction bases unmatched: 12. Germline CDR1 reads SGHRS; CDR2 reads YFSETQ. CDR3 length: 17 amino acids. Here the CDR3 DNA reads TGCGCCAGCAGCTGGGGACTAGCGGGAGTTGAGTCGAGTGAGCAGTACTTC. It specifies CASSWGLAGVESSEQYF. Filled out from reference TRBV5-1 and TRBJ2-7, the complete variable domain reads KAGVTQTPRYLIKTRGQQVTLSCSPISGHRSVSWYQQTPGQGLQFLFEYFSETQRNKGNFPGRFSGRQFSNSRSEMNVSTLELGDSALYLCASSWGLAGVESSEQYFGPGTRLTVT.

Here the CDR3 DNA reads TGTGCCAGCACCTATCAGGGGGCGCTTACCGGGGAGCTGTTTTTT. This codes for CASTYQGALTGELFF. The rearrangement joins TRBV5-5 to TRBJ2-2; TRBD1 matches 8 bases. The germline V gene has CDR1 SGHKS and CDR2 YYEKEE (reference sequence). Trimming removed 6 bases from V and 5 bases from J; junction bases left unmatched: 9. The CDR3 is made up of 15 amino acids.

A note on this clone: The sample contains more than one DNA sequence encoding this CDR3. The V and J genes are TRBV5-5 and TRBJ1-5; D unclear. The germline V gene has CDR1 SGHKS and CDR2 YYEKEE (reference sequence). The ends were cut back, 0 bases at V and 5 bases at J, with 6 bases in the middle. The CDR3 consists of 13 residues. CDR3 loop: CASSLDTYQPQHF. Here the CDR3 DNA reads TGTGCCAGCAGCTTGGACACCTATCAGCCCCAGCATTTT.

The chain recombines TRBV28 with TRBJ2-3; weak D call: TRBD2 (5 bases). The CDR3 is 14 amino acids. V was shortened by 2 bases and J by 7 bases, with 13 bases between the two germline ends. Germline CDR1 and CDR2: MDHEN and SYDVKM. The CDR3 region is CASSLGAGRNTQYF. The CDR3, as DNA: TGTGCCAGCAGTTTAGGTGCGGGCCGTAATACGCAGTATTTT.

The chain recombines TRBV4-3 with TRBJ2-3; D call uncertain. Trimming cost V 1 base and J 0 bases, with 14 bases left between them. The CDR3 sequence is 17 residues long. The germline CDR1 and CDR2 sequences are LGHNA and YSLEER. The CDR3 loop reads CASSQVYDDFSTDTQYF. DNA for the CDR3: TGCGCCAGCAGCCAAGTGTACGATGACTTTAGCACAGATACGCAGTATTTT.

This chain uses TRBV6-1 with TRBJ2-7; TRBD2 matches 11 bases. From germline, CDR1 is MNHNS and CDR2 SASEGT. With 2 bases clipped from V and 2 bases from J, the junction kept 2 bases outside the gene matches. The CDR3 length is 15 residues. This chain's CDR3 is CASSERLAGTYEQYF. The DNA for the CDR3 is TGTGCCAGCAGTGAACGACTAGCGGGAACCTACGAGCAGTACTTC.

CDR3 sequence: CASSVGGTGHYGYTF. The CDR3 bases are TGTGCCAGCAGCGTAGGCGGGACAGGGCACTATGGCTACACCTTC. V and J are TRBV9 and TRBJ1-2, with 9 nucleotides matching TRBD1. Germline V gives CDR1 SGDLS, CDR2 YYNGEE. CDR3 length: 15 residues. V trimming: 0 bases; J trimming: 3 bases; junction bases outside the gene matches: 3.

The CDR3 region has the DNA TGTGCCAGCAGTCCCACCCGGGACTACCTCACGGAGCAGTTCTTC. Translated: CASSPTRDYLTEQFF. V and J are TRBV14 and TRBJ2-1, with 7 bases identical to TRBD2. The junction had 15 bases not matched to a gene; V was cut back by 6 bases and J by 10 bases. Germline assignment: CDR1 SGHDN and CDR2 FVKESK. This CDR3 is 15 amino acids long. Drawing the rest from reference TRBV14 and TRBJ2-1, the complete variable domain is EAGVTQFPSHSVIEKGQTVTLRCDPISGHDNLYWYRRVMGKEIKFLLHFVKESKQDESGMPNNRFLAERTGGTYSTLKVQPAELEDSGVYFCASSPTRDYLTEQFFGPGTRLTVL.

This chain joins TRBV9 and TRBJ1-3, with D unresolved. V lost 1 base and J lost 4, with 9 bases in between. The V gene's germline CDR1 is SGDLS and CDR2 YYNGEE. The CDR3 is 14 amino acids. CDR3 nucleotides: TGTGCCAGCAGCGTACTTGCCGGGGGAAACACCATATATTTT. Its translation is CASSVLAGGNTIYF.